The table lists the clone carrying this T cell receptor beta chain with many counts. Its antigen is as yet unknown. One junction end does not reproduce the germline sequence, and a read error may be involved. Every sample had a minimum of 7 million PBMCs isolated. This sample is drawn from a study of blood T cells in healthy people across ages. Study-wide points: Higher diversity, along with more naive CD4+ cells, distinguished long-lived donors from aged donors. A roughly linear age-dependent decrease characterized TCR beta diversity per million T cells.

This CDR3 is 15 amino acids long. Germline-derived CDR1 and CDR2 are SSHAT and FNYEAQ (reference sequence). Combining a sample-barcoded 5' primer with a J-beta primer mix, a second PCR ran for roughly 6 to 11 cycles. Each of the cDNA molecules was tagged by a template-switch adaptor with 12 random nucleotides. TCRdb processed the 5' RACE reads anew with MiXCR; each CDR3 protein has one entry. The sample lists some 1.4 million distinct CDR3 sequences, around 42% seen once, with under 8% in the top ten. Sequenced: blood. The gene calls are TRBV7-7 and TRBJ2-1; no clear D. This clonotype was obtained from a woman between 18 and 29 years old in good health. DNA for the CDR3: TGTGCTAGCAGCTTAGTAGAGAGCTCCTACAATGAGCAGTTCTTC. Its protein product is CASSLVESSYNEQFF.